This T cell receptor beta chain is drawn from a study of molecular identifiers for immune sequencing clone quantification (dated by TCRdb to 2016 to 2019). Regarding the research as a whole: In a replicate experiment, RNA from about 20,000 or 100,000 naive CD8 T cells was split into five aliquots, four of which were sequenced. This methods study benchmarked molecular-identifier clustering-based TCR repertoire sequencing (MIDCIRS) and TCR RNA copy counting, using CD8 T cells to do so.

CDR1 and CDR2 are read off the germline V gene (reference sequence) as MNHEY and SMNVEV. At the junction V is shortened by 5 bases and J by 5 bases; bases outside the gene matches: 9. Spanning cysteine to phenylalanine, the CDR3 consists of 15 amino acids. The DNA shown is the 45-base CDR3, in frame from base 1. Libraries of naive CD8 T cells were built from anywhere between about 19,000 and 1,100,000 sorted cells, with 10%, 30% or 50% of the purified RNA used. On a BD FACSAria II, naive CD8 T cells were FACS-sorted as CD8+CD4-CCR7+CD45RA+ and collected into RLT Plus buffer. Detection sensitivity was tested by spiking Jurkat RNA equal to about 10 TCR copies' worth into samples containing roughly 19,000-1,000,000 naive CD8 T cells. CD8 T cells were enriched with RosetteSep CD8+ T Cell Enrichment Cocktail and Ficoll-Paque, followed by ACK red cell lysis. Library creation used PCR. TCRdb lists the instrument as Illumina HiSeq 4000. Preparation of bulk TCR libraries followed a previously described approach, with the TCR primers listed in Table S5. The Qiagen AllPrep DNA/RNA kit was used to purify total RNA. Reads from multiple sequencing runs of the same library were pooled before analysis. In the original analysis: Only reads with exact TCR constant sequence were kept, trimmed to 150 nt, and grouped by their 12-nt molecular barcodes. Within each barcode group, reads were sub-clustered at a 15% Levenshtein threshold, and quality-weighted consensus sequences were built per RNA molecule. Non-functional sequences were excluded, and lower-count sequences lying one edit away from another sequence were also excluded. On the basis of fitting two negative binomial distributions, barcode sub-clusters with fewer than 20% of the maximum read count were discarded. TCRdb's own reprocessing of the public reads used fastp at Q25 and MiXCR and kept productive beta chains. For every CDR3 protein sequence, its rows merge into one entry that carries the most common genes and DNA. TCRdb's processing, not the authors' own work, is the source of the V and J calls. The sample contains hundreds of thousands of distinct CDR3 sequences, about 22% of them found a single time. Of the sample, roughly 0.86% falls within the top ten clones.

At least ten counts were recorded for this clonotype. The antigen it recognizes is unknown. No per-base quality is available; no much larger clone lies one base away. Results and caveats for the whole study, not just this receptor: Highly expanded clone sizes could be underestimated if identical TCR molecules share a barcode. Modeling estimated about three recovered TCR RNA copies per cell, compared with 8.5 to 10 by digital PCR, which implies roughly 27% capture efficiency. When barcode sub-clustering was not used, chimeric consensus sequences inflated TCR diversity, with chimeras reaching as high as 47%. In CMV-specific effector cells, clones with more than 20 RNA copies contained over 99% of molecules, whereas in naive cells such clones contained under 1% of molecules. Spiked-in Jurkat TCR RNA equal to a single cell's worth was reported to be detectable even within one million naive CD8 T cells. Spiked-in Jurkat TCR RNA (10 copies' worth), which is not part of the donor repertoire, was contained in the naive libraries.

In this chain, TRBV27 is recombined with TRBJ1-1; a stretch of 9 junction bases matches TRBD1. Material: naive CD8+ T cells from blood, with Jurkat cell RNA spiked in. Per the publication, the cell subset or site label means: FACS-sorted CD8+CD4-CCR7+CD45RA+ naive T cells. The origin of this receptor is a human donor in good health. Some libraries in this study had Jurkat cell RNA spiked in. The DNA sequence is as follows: TGTGCCAGCAGTGACGGGGGACAGGGTTGGACTGAAGCTTTCTTT. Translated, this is CASSDGGQGWTEAFF.